The following is a T cell receptor beta chain sequence with its context. Its antigen is unknown. The PCR employed 60 Vbeta primers together with 13 Jbeta primers. In the study's own analysis: In a later analysis, some 10 million of 65 million to 80 million unique beta chains occurred in at least two donors. TCRdb keeps only in-frame clones here, not all; method: immunoSEQ multiplex PCR. V, J and clone size derive from that table, while D and trimming were established from the DNA sequence. The profile covers some 96,000 clones, with around 60% appearing a single time and roughly 3.2% taken by the ten largest. While unrecorded immune exposures were likely, the donors were nominally healthy when sampled. This record belongs to a study of cytomegalovirus exposure and HLA in healthy donors. Study-level points and caveats: A later analysis linked a missense variant in DCLRE1C to the trimming of TCR beta V and J genes. The study listed 164 cytomegalovirus-associated TCR beta chains.

The V gene lost 5 bases and the J gene lost 0 bases, with 10 bases spanning the gap. CDR3 length: 14 amino acids. Germline V gene data show CDR1 as SGHTA and CDR2 as FQGNSA. The chain links TRBV7-2 to TRBJ1-1, with D hard to call. This TCR was sampled from a man in his 60s in good health and CMV-seronegative. Sequencing used PBMCs. CDR3 DNA sequence: TGTGCCAGCAGCGGCGGGGTCTTGAACACTGAAGCTTTCTTT. This sequence encodes CASSGGVLNTEAFF.